The 12 T cell receptor beta chains below come from one sample, sequenced in a study of T cell responses to AZD1222 COVID-19 vaccine. Clones were read by immunoSEQ multiplex PCR, and TCRdb kept only the in-frame ones, dropping some. The table includes 90,000 to 100,000 clones, 85% to 90% detected once. Sequencing was performed on peripheral blood, taken 28 days after the second AZD1222 dose. These receptors originate from an adult who received the AZD1222 COVID-19 vaccine.

This clone was counted between two and nine times. The V and J genes are TRBV7-9 and TRBJ1-2; 7 nucleotides match TRBD1. CDR1 is SEHNR, CDR2 FQNEAQ, per germline (reference sequence). CDR3 size: 13 residues. V was clipped by 5 bases and J by 7 bases; unmatched bases: 7. DNA for the CDR3: TGTGCCAGCAGCCCACAGGGGATCGGTGGCTACACCTTC. Translated, it gives CASSPQGIGGYTF.

The genes are TRBV3-1 (or the pseudogene TRBV3-2) and TRBJ2-7, with D perhaps being TRBD1 or TRBD2 (5 bases each). This CDR3 has 12 amino acids. V was clipped by 1 base and J by 6 bases, with 7 bases between them. Germline lookup yields CDR1 LGHDT and CDR2 YNNKEL (reference sequence). CDR3 protein: CASSQAGREQYF. DNA of the CDR3: TGTGCCAGCAGCCAAGCGGGGCGCGAGCAGTACTTC.

The chain carries TRBV6-1 and TRBJ2-7; D gene uncertain. Trimming stripped 4 bases from V and 2 bases from J, with 21 bases between. From germline, CDR1 is MNHNS and CDR2 SASEGT. The CDR3 extends over 17 amino acids. The CDR3 here is CASSASFQGLPTYEQYF. DNA of the CDR3: TGTGCCAGCAGTGCCTCGTTCCAAGGCCTGCCGACCTACGAGCAGTACTTC.

The chain recombines TRBV3-1 (or the pseudogene TRBV3-2) with TRBJ1-1; D is unresolved. The CDR3 is 13 residues long. Looked up from germline, CDR1 is LGHDT and CDR2 is YNNKEL (reference sequence). Trimming pared 1 base from V and 11 bases from J, leaving 14 bases between. The CDR3 sequence: CASSQGEVGYAFF. The CDR3 DNA sequence: TGTGCCAGCAGCCAAGGTGAAGTAGGATACGCTTTCTTT.

This chain links TRBV6-5 with TRBJ1-6, with unresolved D. Trimming took off 8 bases at V and 7 bases at J, with 9 bases between the two ends. The CDR3 sequence is 12 residues long. Per the germline V gene, CDR1 is MNHEY and CDR2 is SVGAGI. In DNA form, the CDR3 reads TGTGCCAGCCGTCTAATAAATTCACCCCTCCACTTT. Translated: CASRLINSPLHF.

The gene calls are TRBV4-2 and TRBJ2-1; 8 bases fit TRBD1. The CDR3 totals 16 residues. V lost 4 bases and J lost 6; bases outside the gene matches: 11. Germline V lookup: CDR1 LGHNA, CDR2 YNFKEQ. CDR3 protein: CASSPHLGQGRNEQFF. The DNA for the CDR3 is TGTGCCAGCAGCCCCCACCTCGGACAGGGTCGCAATGAGCAGTTCTTC.

The V call is TRBV27, the J call TRBJ2-1; D unclear. The CDR3 is made up of 16 amino acids. Trimming left V 5 bases short and J 4 bases short, with 18 bases between. The V gene's germline CDR1 is MNHEY and CDR2 SMNVEV (reference sequence). CDR3 DNA: TGTGCCAGCAGTATGTGGGGAAAGAGCCTTTACAATGAGCAGTTCTTC. Translated, it gives CASSMWGKSLYNEQFF.

This clone appeared a single time. The chain joins TRBV20-1 to TRBJ2-7; no reliable D call. Germline CDR1 reads DFQATT; CDR2 reads SNEGSKA (reference sequence). This CDR3 has 10 amino acids. The CDR3 DNA follows: TGCAGCTGGCTGTGGGTCGAGCAGTACTTC. This sequence encodes CSWLWVEQYF.

V and J are TRBV20-1 and TRBJ2-4; the D gene is possibly TRBD2 (5 bases). This CDR3 has 11 amino acids. V lost 8 bases and J 7 bases, leaving 12 bases between the germline ends. The germline V gene has CDR1 DFQATT and CDR2 SNEGSKA (reference sequence). In nucleotides, the CDR3 is TGCAGTCGGGGAGTTGGGAACATTCAGTACTTC. It codes for CSRGVGNIQYF.

The CDR3 protein is CASSENTEAFF. The CDR3 DNA is TGTGCCAGCAGTGAGAACACTGAAGCTTTCTTT. The chain has TRBV2 and TRBJ1-1; D gene ambiguous. CDR1 SNHLY and CDR2 FYNNEI come from the germline V gene. CDR3 size: 11 residues. The V gene lost 3 bases and the J gene lost 1 base, with 0 bases spanning the gap.

The chain joins TRBV11-2 to TRBJ1-6, with D unresolved. Germline assignment: CDR1 SGHAT and CDR2 FQNNGV. The CDR3 has 15 residues. V was cut by 5 bases and J by 7 bases, with 15 bases left in between. The CDR3 DNA follows: TGTGCCAGCAGCCTAAGGGCATTGGAGAATTCACCCCTCCACTTT. This encodes CASSLRALENSPLHF.

The chain carries TRBV4-1 and TRBJ2-4, with D maybe TRBD2 (5 bases). The ends were cut back, 4 bases at V and 2 bases at J, with 12 bases in the middle. The CDR3 runs 15 residues. Germline V gene data show CDR1 as MGHRA and CDR2 as YSYEKL. The CDR3 reads CASSPIGETKNIQYF. CDR3 nucleotides: TGCGCCAGCAGCCCAATTGGGGAGACCAAAAACATTCAGTACTTC.